Described below is a single T cell receptor beta chain sequence and its context. It has no known antigen specificity. Base qualities are missing; no much larger clone stands one base away. A single peripheral blood draw of 90 to 150 mL on average was collected from each donor into heparinised tubes. Naive, central memory, regulatory and stem cell-like memory CD4+ T cells were sorted on a BD FACSAria II using a panel including CD45RO, CCR7, CD25, CD127, CD95 and CD27. A purity above 95% was achieved for all sorted populations. PBMCs were isolated immediately by Lymphoprep density gradient centrifugation and stained directly without culture. Samples were stained and sorted in pairs, with one healthy donor and one patient per experiment, so that batch effects were minimized. The data stem from a study of beta chain features in type 1 diabetes (dated by TCRdb to 2017 to 2018). With regard to the full study: Mean age, gender distribution, total cell number and subset yield did not differ between patients and healthy donors. The study compared TCRB repertoires of sorted circulating CD4+ T cell subsets between recently diagnosed type 1 diabetes patients and matched healthy donors. A total of 90 million to 140 million sorted cells were examined across all samples, and RNA yield correlated strongly with the number of cells per subset. Naive and central memory subsets were obtained from all 30 or so donors, but regulatory and stem cell-like memory subsets were isolated from only 8 patients and roughly eight healthy donors. On the study overall, not on this receptor specifically: Sequencing cDNA rather than genomic DNA could over-represent highly expressing activated cells, although activation and CD3 levels did not differ between groups. Naive, central memory and regulatory TCRB repertoires appeared more similar among patients than among healthy donors. Type 1 diabetes patients showed a moderate but significant shortening of TCRB CDR3 length in all four CD4+ subsets. Because small numbers of individuals were included in the HLA sub-analyses, any influence of HLA type on TCRB rearrangement was left unresolved. Patients with type 1 diabetes made fewer insertions and deleted more nucleotides at VDJ recombination sites, implying thymic rearrangement abnormalities. Shorter templates might have been favored by PCR, but patient and control samples were amplified and corrected together, so both groups would have been affected equally by any skew.

All of the isolated RNA was reverse transcribed with the High Capacity cDNA Reverse Transcription Kit, so expressed TCRB transcripts were sequenced. Deep immunoSEQ sequencing was applied to naive, central memory and regulatory T cell samples, giving an average of roughly 3.5 million total reads per sample. Sorted cells were lysed in RLT buffer and RNA was extracted with DNase-treated RNeasy Micro or Mini kits, depending on cell number. Each cell subset was processed separately to prevent cross-contamination, with patient and healthy donor samples processed together. Using the immunoSEQ multiplex PCR, TCRB sequences were amplified from cDNA into 87-bp fragments spanning the CDR3 region. Sequencing of the amplicons was performed on the Illumina HiSeq platform. Processing in the source paper ran as follows. Synthetic template baselines were used to correct PCR bias computationally, reads within Hamming distance 2 were collapsed together, and singletons that could not be merged were discarded. By aligning reads against IMGT, V, D and J genes, CDR3 length, and insertions or deletions at six rearrangement sites were assigned. Within each subset, clonotype counts were normalized to sorted cell number, and only after that were true diversity and Gini coefficients computed with the tcR R package. Repertoire sharing was quantified using the overlap coefficient calculated on TCRB nucleotide sequences. As a proxy for the pre-selection repertoire, out-of-frame TCRB sequences from naive cells were analyzed. TCRdb holds this immuneACCESS table with in-frame rearrangements only. Some clones are missing; in checked studies, unresolved V genes explain under half, and the rest has no known cause. V and J calls and clone size are copied from that table; D and trimming were computed from the DNA. The sample includes 970,000 or so clones, with under 20% observed a single time. The top ten clonotypes cover around 0.02% of the sample.

CDR1 and CDR2, looked up from the germline V gene, are LGHNA and YNFKEQ. Including cysteine and phenylalanine, the CDR3 has 16 amino acids. Only the CDR3 DNA is retained, 48 bases long and in frame from the first base. V is pruned by 0 bases and J by 5 bases, leaving 6 bases of the junction without a gene match. The chain is assembled from TRBV4-2 and TRBJ2-2; the junction holds 7 bases that match TRBD1. Sequenced sample: naive CD4+ T cells from blood. What this sample's cell subset or site label stands for: true naive CD4+ T cells. The origin of this receptor is a woman between 18 and 30 years old in good health. The nucleotide sequence reads TGTGCCAGCAGCCAAGATGCCCTCAGGGGGACCGGGGAGCTGTTTTTT. Translated, it gives CASSQDALRGTGELFF.